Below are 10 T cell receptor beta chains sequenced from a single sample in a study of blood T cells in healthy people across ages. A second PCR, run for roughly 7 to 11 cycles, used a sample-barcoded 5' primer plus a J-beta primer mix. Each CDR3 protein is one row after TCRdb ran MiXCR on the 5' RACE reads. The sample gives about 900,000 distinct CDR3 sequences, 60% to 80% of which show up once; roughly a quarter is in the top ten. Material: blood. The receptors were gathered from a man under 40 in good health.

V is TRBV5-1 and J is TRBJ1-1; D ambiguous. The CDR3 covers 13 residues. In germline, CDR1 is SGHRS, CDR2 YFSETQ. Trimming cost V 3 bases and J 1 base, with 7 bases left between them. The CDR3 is CASSYDGNTEAFF. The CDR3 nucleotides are TGCGCCAGCAGCTACGATGGGAACACTGAAGCTTTCTTT. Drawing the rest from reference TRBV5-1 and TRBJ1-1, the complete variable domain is KAGVTQTPRYLIKTRGQQVTLSCSPISGHRSVSWYQQTPGQGLQFLFEYFSETQRNKGNFPGRFSGRQFSNSRSEMNVSTLELGDSALYLCASSYDGNTEAFFGQGTRLTVV.

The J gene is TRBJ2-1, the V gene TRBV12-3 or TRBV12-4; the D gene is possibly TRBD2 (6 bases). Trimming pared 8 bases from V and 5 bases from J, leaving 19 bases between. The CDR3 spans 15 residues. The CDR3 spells CASSPSGLGDNEQFF. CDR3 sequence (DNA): TGTGCCAGCTCCCCAAGCGGGCTGGGCGACAATGAGCAGTTCTTC.

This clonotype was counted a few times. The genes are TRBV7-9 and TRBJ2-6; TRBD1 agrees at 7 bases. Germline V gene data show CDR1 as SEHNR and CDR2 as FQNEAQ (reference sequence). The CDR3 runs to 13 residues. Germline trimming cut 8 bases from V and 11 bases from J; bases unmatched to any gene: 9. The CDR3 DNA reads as TGTGCCAGCCGACAGGGCCCGATGGACGTCCTGACTTTC. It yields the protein CASRQGPMDVLTF.

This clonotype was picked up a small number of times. The CDR3 here is CSVERGFDGYTF. CDR3 bases: TGCAGCGTTGAACGCGGGTTCGATGGCTACACCTTC. The chain employs TRBV29-1 and TRBJ1-2; D unclear. The germline CDR1 and CDR2 sequences are SQVTM and ANQGSEA. CDR3 length: 12 residues. Trimming removed 2 bases at V and 6 bases at J, with 10 bases between.

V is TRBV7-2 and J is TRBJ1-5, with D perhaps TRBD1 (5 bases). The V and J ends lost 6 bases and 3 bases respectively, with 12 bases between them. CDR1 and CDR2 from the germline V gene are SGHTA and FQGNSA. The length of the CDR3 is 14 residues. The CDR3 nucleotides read TGTGCCAGCAGTTTCACAGGCTTCAATCAGCCCCAGCATTTT. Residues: CASSFTGFNQPQHF. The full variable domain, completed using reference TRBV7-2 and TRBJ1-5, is GAGVSQSPSNKVTEKGKDVELRCDPISGHTALYWYRQSLGQGLEFLIYFQGNSAPDKSGLPSDRFSAERTGGSVSTLTIQRTQQEDSAVYLCASSFTGFNQPQHFGDGTRLSIL.

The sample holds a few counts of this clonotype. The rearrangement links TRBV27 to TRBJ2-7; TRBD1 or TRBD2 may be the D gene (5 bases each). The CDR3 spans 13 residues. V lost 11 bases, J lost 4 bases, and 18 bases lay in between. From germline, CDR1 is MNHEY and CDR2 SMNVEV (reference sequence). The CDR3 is CAPRTLGPYEQYF. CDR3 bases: TGTGCCCCCCGTACATTGGGACCTTACGAGCAGTACTTC.

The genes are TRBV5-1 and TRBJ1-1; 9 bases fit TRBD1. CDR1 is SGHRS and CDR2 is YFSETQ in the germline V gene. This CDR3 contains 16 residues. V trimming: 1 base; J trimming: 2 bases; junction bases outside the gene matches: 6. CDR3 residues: CASSLSGQGLNTEAFF. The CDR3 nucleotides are TGCGCCAGCAGCTTGAGCGGACAGGGGTTAAACACTGAAGCTTTCTTT.

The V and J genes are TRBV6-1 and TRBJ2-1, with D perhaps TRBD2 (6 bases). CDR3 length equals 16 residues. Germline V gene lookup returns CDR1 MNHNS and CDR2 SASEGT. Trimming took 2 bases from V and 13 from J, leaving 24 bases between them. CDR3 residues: CASSEPPQGGWETQFF. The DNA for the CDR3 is TGTGCCAGCAGTGAACCCCCCCAGGGAGGTTGGGAGACCCAGTTCTTC.

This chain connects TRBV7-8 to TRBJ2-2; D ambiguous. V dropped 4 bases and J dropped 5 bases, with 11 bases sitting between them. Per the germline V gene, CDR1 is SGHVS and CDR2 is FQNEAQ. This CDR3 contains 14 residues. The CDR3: CASSSDYSTGELFF. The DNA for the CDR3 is TGTGCCAGCAGCTCAGATTACTCAACCGGGGAGCTGTTTTTT.

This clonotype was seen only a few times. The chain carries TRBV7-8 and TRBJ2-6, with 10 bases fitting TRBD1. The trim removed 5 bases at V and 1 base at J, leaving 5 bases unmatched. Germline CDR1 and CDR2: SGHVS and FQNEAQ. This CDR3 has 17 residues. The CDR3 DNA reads TGTGCCAGCAGCCATGGACAGGGGGGGTCTGGGGCCAACGTCCTGACTTTC. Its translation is CASSHGQGGSGANVLTF.